The 28 T cell receptor beta chains below were found in one sample sequenced in a study of blood T cell repertoires in COVID-19. Generated by immunoSEQ multiplex PCR, the TCRdb table keeps only in-frame clones and is missing some. The table includes 150,000 to 200,000 clones, over 80% detected once. Sequences were obtained from peripheral blood. The source is a woman in her twenties or thirties with acute or convalescent COVID-19.

This clone was detected a few times. The rearrangement links TRBV5-8 to TRBJ2-2, with 9 bases matching TRBD2. Germline assignment: CDR1 SGHTS and CDR2 YDEGEE. CDR3 length equals 16 residues. The ends lost 1 base at V and 5 bases at J; junction bases unmatched: 6. In DNA form, the CDR3 reads TGTGCCAGCAGCTTGCGTCGGCTAGCGGGGACCGGGGAGCTGTTTTTT. Amino acids: CASSLRRLAGTGELFF.

The chain joins TRBV19 to TRBJ2-5; D ambiguous. CDR1 is LNHDA, CDR2 SQIVND, per germline (reference sequence). This CDR3 has 12 residues. V was clipped by 6 bases and J by 8 bases, with 13 bases between them. The CDR3 is CASSGLLETQYF. CDR3 in DNA: TGTGCCAGTAGCGGTCTTCTTGAAACCCAGTACTTC.

This chain uses TRBV15 with TRBJ2-1, with D possibly matching TRBD2 (6 bases). The ends were cut back, 3 bases at V and 2 bases at J, with 14 bases in the middle. Per the germline V gene, CDR1 is LNHNV and CDR2 is YYDKDF (reference sequence). CDR3 length equals 16 residues. CDR3 residues: CATSRPGVAAYNEQFF. CDR3 in DNA: TGTGCCACCAGCAGGCCCGGAGTAGCGGCCTACAATGAGCAGTTCTTC.

The CDR3 loop reads CASSQQLKGTEAFF. In DNA form, the CDR3 reads TGTGCCAGCAGCCAACAGTTAAAGGGGACTGAAGCTTTCTTT. The J gene is TRBJ1-1, the V gene TRBV3-1 (or the pseudogene TRBV3-2), with D possibly being TRBD1 (5 bases). Germline V CDR1 and CDR2: LGHDT, YNNKEL (reference sequence). The CDR3 runs to 14 residues. V was clipped by 2 bases and J by 5 bases, with 12 bases between them.

V is TRBV13 and J is TRBJ2-3, with D possibly TRBD2 on 6 matching bases. Between the trimmed V and J ends, which lost 5 bases and 0 bases, there was a span of 12 bases. Per germline, CDR1 PRHDT and CDR2 FYEKMQ (reference sequence). The CDR3 covers 15 residues. The CDR3 DNA sequence: TGTGCCAGCAGCCTCAGCGGAGGGAGCACAGATACGCAGTATTTT. Its protein is CASSLSGGSTDTQYF.

The J gene is TRBJ1-5, the V gene TRBV6-2 or TRBV6-3; TRBD1 might be the D (6 bases). This CDR3 is built from 14 residues. CDR1 is MNHEY and CDR2 is SVGEGT in the germline V gene. Trimming left V 2 bases short and J 6 bases short, with 11 bases between. The CDR3 DNA follows: TGTGCCAGCAGTTACAACCAGGGGACTCAGCCCCAGCATTTT. Protein sequence: CASSYNQGTQPQHF.

J is TRBJ1-1 and V is TRBV5-1, with D hard to call. V was cut by 1 base and J by 4 bases, with 11 bases left in between. The CDR3 is 14 amino acids. In germline, CDR1 is SGHRS, CDR2 YFSETQ. CDR3 DNA: TGCGCCAGCAGCTTGAGCTCGGGAACCACTGAAGCTTTCTTT. Protein sequence: CASSLSSGTTEAFF.

V is TRBV7-8 and J is TRBJ2-7; 10 bases agree with TRBD1. The germline CDR1 and CDR2 sequences are SGHVS and FQNEAQ. This CDR3 is built from 20 residues. After removal of 2 bases from V and 3 bases from J, the junction contained 19 bases not matched to a gene. The CDR3 nucleotides are TGTGCCAGCAGCTTATGGGTTTCCGGAATGGGCCGGGACAGGGGCTACGAGCAGTACTTC. Translation: CASSLWVSGMGRDRGYEQYF.

This clone was seen a few times. The chain couples TRBV7-9 to TRBJ2-1; D perhaps matches TRBD1 (5 bases). Germline V CDR1 and CDR2: SEHNR, FQNEAQ (reference sequence). The V gene lost 5 bases and the J gene lost 3 bases, with 11 bases spanning the gap. CDR3 length: 14 residues. CDR3: CASSPVGDYNEQFF. The CDR3 DNA reads as TGTGCCAGCAGCCCCGTAGGGGACTACAATGAGCAGTTCTTC. The full variable domain, its missing parts supplied by reference TRBV7-9 and TRBJ2-1, is DTGVSQNPRHKITKRGQNVTFRCDPISEHNRLYWYRQTLGQGPEFLTYFQNEAQLEKSRLLSDRFSAERPKGSFSTLEIQRTEQGDSAMYLCASSPVGDYNEQFFGPGTRLTVL.

The rearrangement joins TRBV5-1 to TRBJ2-7, with 13 nucleotides matching TRBD2. The CDR3 contains 16 residues. CDR1 and CDR2 from the germline V gene are SGHRS and YFSETQ. V shed 0 bases, J shed 2 bases, and the junction held 2 bases outside the gene matches. CDR3 in DNA: TGCGCCAGCAGCTTGGAGGGACTAGCGGGAACCTACGAGCAGTACTTC. It yields the protein CASSLEGLAGTYEQYF.

This clone appeared a few times. The chain joins TRBV7-9 to TRBJ2-3, with 11 bases lining up with TRBD1. Germline V gives CDR1 SEHNR, CDR2 FQNEAQ (reference sequence). V lost 1 base and J lost 3; bases outside the gene matches: 6. CDR3 length: 17 residues. The CDR3 region has the DNA TGTGCCAGCAGCTTAGGCGGGACAGGGGGGAGAACAGATACGCAGTATTTT. This translates into CASSLGGTGGRTDTQYF.

V usage is TRBV28 and J usage is TRBJ1-6; D unresolved. Germline V CDR1 and CDR2: MDHEN, SYDVKM. V shed 6 bases and J shed 8 bases, with 8 bases lying between them. There are 12 residues in the CDR3. The CDR3 DNA reads as TGTGCCAGCAGACTTCGGGATTCACCCCTCCACTTT. As protein: CASRLRDSPLHF.

The chain couples TRBV7-9 to TRBJ1-2, with D perhaps matching TRBD1 (6 bases). CDR1 is SEHNR, CDR2 FQNEAQ, per germline (reference sequence). Trimming stripped 1 base from V and 7 bases from J, with 22 bases between. This CDR3 has 17 residues. CDR3 in amino acids: CASSLGAPNRVVGGYTF. The CDR3, as DNA: TGTGCCAGCAGCTTAGGAGCCCCTAACAGGGTTGTCGGTGGCTACACCTTC.

This chain connects TRBV28 to TRBJ1-5; D uncertain. This CDR3 is 14 amino acids long. With 5 bases removed from V and 0 bases from J, the gap between germline ends came to 8 bases. The V gene's germline CDR1 is MDHEN and CDR2 SYDVKM. The CDR3 protein is CASSKLISNQPQHF. Written as DNA, the CDR3 is TGTGCCAGCAGTAAACTAATTAGCAATCAGCCCCAGCATTTT.

CDR3 residues: CAWSSTVEAFF. CDR3 nucleotide sequence: TGTGCCTGGAGTTCTACGGTGGAAGCTTTCTTT. The V and J genes are TRBV30 and TRBJ1-1; D gene ambiguous. The CDR3 is 11 residues long. Germline V gene data show CDR1 as GTSNPN and CDR2 as SVGIG (reference sequence). Trimming took off 2 bases at V and 8 bases at J, with 9 bases between the two ends.

V and J are TRBV6-5 and TRBJ2-7; TRBD2 matches at 7 bases. The CDR3 runs to 15 residues. V trimming: 0 bases; J trimming: 3 bases; junction bases outside the gene matches: 5. Looked up from germline, CDR1 is MNHEY and CDR2 is SVGAGI. CDR3 protein: CASSYSTSFGYEQYF. The CDR3 DNA reads as TGTGCCAGCAGTTACTCGACTAGCTTTGGCTACGAGCAGTACTTC.

The J gene is TRBJ2-5, the V gene TRBV19; tentative D call: TRBD1 (6 bases). The CDR3 covers 13 residues. Trimming took 5 bases from V and 5 from J, leaving 12 bases between them. Germline-derived CDR1 and CDR2 are LNHDA and SQIVND (reference sequence). CDR3 loop: CASSPTGSETQYF. CDR3 nucleotide sequence: TGTGCCAGTAGTCCAACAGGGTCGGAGACCCAGTACTTC.

The chain links TRBV27 to TRBJ1-2; D is possibly TRBD1 (6 bases). The germline gives CDR1 MNHEY, CDR2 SMNVEV (reference sequence). With 3 bases removed from V and 4 bases from J, the gap between germline ends came to 9 bases. This CDR3 is built from 13 residues. The CDR3 nucleotides read TGTGCCAGCAGTTTTCAGACAGGCTATGGCTACACCTTC. Encoded protein: CASSFQTGYGYTF.

The rearrangement links TRBV12-3 or TRBV12-4 to TRBJ1-5; D remains unclear. The CDR3 is 12 residues long. Trimming took off 3 bases at V and 5 bases at J, with 5 bases between the two ends. The CDR3 coding sequence is TGTGCCAGCAGTTTGAGTTATCAGCCCCAGCATTTT. This codes for CASSLSYQPQHF.

This sequence joins TRBV6-6 and TRBJ1-5; unclear D gene. Germline CDR1 and CDR2: MNHNY and SVGAGI (reference sequence). CDR3 length: 16 amino acids. Trimming left V 2 bases short and J 5 bases short, with 16 bases between. In DNA, the CDR3 is TGTGCCAGCAGTTACAGGGTCGGGAAGGGTGATCAGCCCCAGCATTTT. Translation gives CASSYRVGKGDQPQHF.

The J gene is TRBJ1-2, the V gene TRBV14, with a weak D call TRBD1 (5 bases). Deletions cut 2 bases from V and 5 bases from J, with 15 bases between. Germline-derived CDR1 and CDR2 are SGHDN and FVKESK. CDR3 length: 15 amino acids. The CDR3 here is CASSQKFSGKYGYTF. CDR3 DNA sequence: TGTGCCAGCAGCCAAAAATTCTCAGGGAAGTATGGCTACACCTTC.

This clone was found a few times. The chain uses TRBV11-1 and TRBJ1-6, with 7 bases matching TRBD1. Germline V gene sequence: CDR1 SGHAT, CDR2 FQDESV (reference sequence). CDR3 length: 16 amino acids. Unmatched junction bases numbered 9, after V lost 4 bases and J lost 6 bases. This chain's CDR3 is CASSSQGQLFNSPLHF. CDR3 in DNA: TGTGCCAGCAGCTCACAGGGACAGCTTTTTAATTCACCCCTCCACTTT.

This clone was seen once. The chain has TRBV7-9 and TRBJ2-3; 11 bases map to TRBD2. In germline, CDR1 is SEHNR, CDR2 FQNEAQ (reference sequence). This CDR3 has 17 residues. V gave up 5 bases and J gave up 0 bases; unmatched junction bases: 7. The CDR3 DNA follows: TGTGCCAGCAGCACCACTAGCGGGAGATATAGCACAGATACGCAGTATTTT. This gives the protein CASSTTSGRYSTDTQYF.

The chain is built from TRBV5-6 and TRBJ2-1; 8 bases are shared with TRBD2. V gave up 3 bases and J gave up 8 bases; unmatched junction bases: 13. This CDR3 has 16 amino acids. CDR1 and CDR2 from the germline V gene are SGHDT and YYEEEE. The CDR3 region has the DNA TGTGCCAGCAGCTACCCGACTAGCGAAAGCCGGGATGAGCAGTTCTTC. Its protein product is CASSYPTSESRDEQFF. The full variable domain, rest sourced from reference TRBV5-6 and TRBJ2-1, is DAGVTQSPTHLIKTRGQQVTLRCSPKSGHDTVSWYQQALGQGPQFIFQYYEEEERQRGNFPDRFSGHQFPNYSSELNVNALLLGDSALYLCASSYPTSESRDEQFFGPGTRLTVL.

The chain uses TRBV30 and TRBJ1-5, with a possible D match to TRBD1 (5 bases). CDR1 is GTSNPN and CDR2 is SVGIG in the germline V gene (reference sequence). CDR3 length equals 13 residues. The germline V and J ends were trimmed by 3 bases and 5 bases, with 11 bases remaining between them. The CDR3 nucleotides read TGTGCCTGGAGCCTTCGCAGGGATCAGCCCCAGCATTTT. Protein: CAWSLRRDQPQHF.

The chain links TRBV5-4 to TRBJ2-2, with 9 bases fitting TRBD2. The CDR3 contains 15 residues. The germline V gene has CDR1 SGHNT and CDR2 YYREEE (reference sequence). With 4 bases clipped from V and 4 bases from J, the junction kept 5 bases outside the gene matches. The CDR3 nucleotides are TGTGCCAGCAGCCCAGCGGGAGGTATCACCGGGGAGCTGTTTTTT. This encodes CASSPAGGITGELFF.

J is TRBJ2-7 and V is TRBV18; tentative D call: TRBD1 (6 bases). This CDR3 has 17 amino acids. Germline-derived CDR1 and CDR2 are KGHSH and LQKENI. V was trimmed by 2 bases and J by 3 bases, leaving 20 bases between them. The CDR3 DNA reads as TGTGCCAGCTCACCAAGTACAATCCCGGGACACTTCTACGAGCAGTACTTC. It translates to CASSPSTIPGHFYEQYF.

The chain combines TRBV7-2 with TRBJ2-4, with 8 bases lining up with TRBD1. The CDR3 spans 16 residues. V dropped 1 base and J dropped 1; count of bases not matched to a gene: 3. CDR1 SGHTA and CDR2 FQGNSA come from the germline V gene. CDR3 residues: CASSLVRTGAKNIQYF. CDR3 sequence (DNA): TGTGCCAGCAGCTTAGTTAGGACAGGGGCCAAAAACATTCAGTACTTC.